The 8 T cell receptor beta chains given below trace back to one sample, sequenced in a study of blood T cell repertoires in COVID-19. Profiled with immunoSEQ multiplex PCR; TCRdb holds only in-frame clones, not every one. The data contain about 88,000 clones, roughly nine tenths of them singletons. The material sequenced was peripheral blood. These receptor sequences come from a man aged 60 to 75 with acute or convalescent COVID-19.

V is TRBV12-3 or TRBV12-4 and J is TRBJ1-2, with a weak D call TRBD1 (5 bases). V was shortened by 5 bases and J by 4 bases, with 11 bases between the two germline ends. The CDR3 extends over 13 amino acids. CDR3 amino acids: CASSGAGVYGYTF. Written as DNA, the CDR3 is TGTGCCAGCAGTGGGGCGGGGGTCTATGGCTACACCTTC.

The chain has TRBV28 and TRBJ2-5; D is unclear. V shed 2 bases and J shed 4 bases, with 8 bases lying between them. Germline assignment: CDR1 MDHEN and CDR2 SYDVKM. The CDR3 is 13 amino acids. CDR3 nucleotide sequence: TGTGCCAGCAGTTTACCTGAGGCAGAGACCCAGTACTTC. It codes for CASSLPEAETQYF.

The rearrangement uses TRBV6-4 and TRBJ2-1, with 10 bases that match TRBD2. The CDR3 has 14 amino acids. V shed 3 bases and J 8 bases; nucleotides not matched to a gene: 4. CDR1 and CDR2 (germline): MRHNA, SNTAGT. In nucleotides, the CDR3 is TGTGCCAGCAGTGAATTAGCGGGAGGTCATGAGCAGTTCTTC. Its translation: CASSELAGGHEQFF.

The V gene is TRBV21-1, the J gene TRBJ2-1; TRBD2, the table's D call, was not compared with the DNA. TRBV21-1 is listed as a pseudogene. The CDR3 has 20 residues. The CDR3 sequence: CASSPTGGETAELSYNEQFF. CDR3 nucleotide sequence: TGTGCCAGCAGCCCAACGGGAGGGGAAACAGCGGAGCTCTCCTACAATGAGCAGTTCTTC.

The genes are TRBV18 and TRBJ2-7; TRBD2 matches at 16 bases. V shed 0 bases, J shed 3 bases, and the junction held 2 bases outside the gene matches. CDR1 and CDR2 from the germline V gene are KGHSH and LQKENI. The CDR3 has 17 residues. The CDR3 nucleotides are TGTGCCAGCTCACCACCGGGACTAGCGGGAGGGGTCTACGAGCAGTACTTC. Translation gives CASSPPGLAGGVYEQYF.

The genes are TRBV5-4 and TRBJ2-1; 8 nucleotides align to TRBD1. The CDR3 has 16 amino acids. Germline CDR1 is SGHNT and CDR2 is YYREEE (reference sequence). The junction had 8 bases not matched to a gene; V was cut back by 4 bases and J by 2 bases. CDR3 residues: CASSPQTGVTYNEQFF. The DNA of the CDR3 is TGTGCCAGCAGCCCCCAGACAGGGGTCACCTACAATGAGCAGTTCTTC.

The chain is built from TRBV24-1 and TRBJ2-7; perhaps TRBD1 as D (6 bases). Germline-derived CDR1 and CDR2 are KGHDR and SFDVKD. The length of the CDR3 is 14 residues. V lost 3 bases, J lost 3 bases, and 11 bases lay in between. The CDR3 DNA sequence: TGTGCCACCAGTGATGCTACAGGGAGCTACGAGCAGTACTTC. The encoded protein is CATSDATGSYEQYF.

The V call is TRBV4-3, the J call TRBJ1-1; D is uncertain. With 8 bases removed from V and 7 bases from J, the gap between germline ends came to 17 bases. This CDR3 region has 13 residues. CDR1 is LGHNA, CDR2 YSLEER, per germline. DNA for the CDR3: TGCGCCAGCCCGACCGGGAGCTGGGGTGAAGCTTTCTTT. It encodes CASPTGSWGEAFF.